These T cell receptor beta chains were read from a single sample in a study of glioma-infiltrating T cells. TCRdb redid the calling of the multiplex PCR reads with MiXCR, one entry per CDR3 protein. The sample records 300,000 to 450,000 distinct CDR3 sequences, about two fifths being singletons. The sample taken for sequencing was glioma tissue, nonneoplastic brain tissue, or PBMCs (not recorded which). The origin of the receptors is a human donor with low-grade glioma or glioblastoma, undergoing nonglioma brain surgery, or in good health (not recorded which). Each CDR3 is given without its conserved first and last residue.

SVGQGQGLAGTREADTQY	TRBV29-1	TRBJ2-3
ASSQRDSPYIQY	TRBV4-1	TRBJ2-4
ATSDGGHVGTQPQH	TRBV24-1	TRBJ1-5
SAADRASTDTQY	TRBV20-1	TRBJ2-3
ASSLAGGRSYEQY	TRBV12-3/TRBV12-4	TRBJ2-7
ASRLDRGGADTQY	TRBV12-3/TRBV12-4	TRBJ2-3
ASSHTSRREDEAF	TRBV4-3	TRBJ1-1
ASSQDRGGQPQH	TRBV4-3	TRBJ1-5
ASLVTGGASTEAF	TRBV19	TRBJ1-1
ASSDFAGLTDTQY	TRBV6-1	TRBJ2-3
ASSLLQGPEAF	TRBV28	TRBJ1-1
SVLRLGGYT	TRBV29-1	TRBJ1-2
AWSEEREGLYDEQF	TRBV30	TRBJ2-1
ATTRQGSGYGYT	TRBV15	TRBJ1-2
ASSLGTWSNEQF	TRBV7-2	TRBJ2-1
AISQGLAGGYNEQF	TRBV10-3	TRBJ2-1
ASTAGRVVSNQPQH	TRBV19	TRBJ1-5
ASSLVQVNQPQH	TRBV7-2	TRBJ1-5
ASSASGITDTQY	TRBV9	TRBJ2-3
ASSQPGRRYQETQY	TRBV4-1	TRBJ2-5
ASSEGARDTEAF	TRBV25-1	TRBJ1-1
ASSRMGQEEAF	TRBV5-1	TRBJ1-1
ASTLGGYPSNQPQH	TRBV19	TRBJ1-5
ASRGEGVQPQH	TRBV2	TRBJ1-5
SARDGGHNEQF	TRBV20-1	TRBJ2-1
ASSPVPGLAGGGHEQY	TRBV4-1	NA
ASGELAGRSSYEQY	TRBV2	TRBJ2-7
ASRQDLPNSGTAYEQY	TRBV5-4	TRBJ2-7
ASSLTSGSDPPADTQY	TRBV6-1	TRBJ2-3
ASSPSVWYRALGYT	TRBV27	TRBJ1-2
ASSQEEVSAVLGGVSQY	TRBV4-1	TRBJ2-5